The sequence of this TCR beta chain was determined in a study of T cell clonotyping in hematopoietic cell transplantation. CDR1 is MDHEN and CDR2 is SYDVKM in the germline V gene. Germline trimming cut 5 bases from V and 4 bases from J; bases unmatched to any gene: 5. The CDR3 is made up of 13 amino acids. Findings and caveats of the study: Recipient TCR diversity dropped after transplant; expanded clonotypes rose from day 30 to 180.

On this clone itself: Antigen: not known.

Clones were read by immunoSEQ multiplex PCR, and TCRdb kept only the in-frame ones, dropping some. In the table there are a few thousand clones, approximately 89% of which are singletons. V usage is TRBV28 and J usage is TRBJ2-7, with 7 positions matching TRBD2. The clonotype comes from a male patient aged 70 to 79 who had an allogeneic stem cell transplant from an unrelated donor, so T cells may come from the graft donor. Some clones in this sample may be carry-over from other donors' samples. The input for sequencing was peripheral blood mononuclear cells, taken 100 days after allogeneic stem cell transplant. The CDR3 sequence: CASSRGEGYEQYF. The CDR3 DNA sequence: TGTGCCAGCAGTCGAGGGGAGGGATACGAGCAGTACTTC.